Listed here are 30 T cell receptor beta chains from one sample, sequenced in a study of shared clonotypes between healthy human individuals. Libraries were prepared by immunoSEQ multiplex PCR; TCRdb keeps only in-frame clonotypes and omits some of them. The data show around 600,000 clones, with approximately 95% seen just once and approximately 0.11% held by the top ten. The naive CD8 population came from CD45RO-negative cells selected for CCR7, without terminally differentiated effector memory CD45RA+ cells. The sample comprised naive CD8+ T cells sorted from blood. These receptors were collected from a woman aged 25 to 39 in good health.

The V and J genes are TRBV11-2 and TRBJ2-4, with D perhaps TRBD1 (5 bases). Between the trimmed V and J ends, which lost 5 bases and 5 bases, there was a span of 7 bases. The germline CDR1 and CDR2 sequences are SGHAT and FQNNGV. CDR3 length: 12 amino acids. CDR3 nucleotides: TGTGCCAGCAGCACCAGGGAAAACATTCAGTACTTC. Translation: CASSTRENIQYF. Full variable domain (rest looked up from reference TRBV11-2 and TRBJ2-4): EAGVAQSPRYKIIEKRQSVAFWCNPISGHATLYWYQQILGQGPKLLIQFQNNGVVDDSQLPKDRFSAERLKGVDSTLKIQPAKLEDSAVYLCASSTRENIQYFGAGTRLSVL.

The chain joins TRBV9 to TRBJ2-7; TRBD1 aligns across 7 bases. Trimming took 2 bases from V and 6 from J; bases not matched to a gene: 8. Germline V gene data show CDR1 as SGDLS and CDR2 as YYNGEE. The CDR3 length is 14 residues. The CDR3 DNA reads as TGTGCCAGCAGCGTGAGGGACAGAAGACGCGAGCAGTACTTC. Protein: CASSVRDRRREQYF. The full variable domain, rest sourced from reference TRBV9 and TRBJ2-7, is DSGVTQTPKHLITATGQRVTLRCSPRSGDLSVYWYQQSLDQGLQFLIQYYNGEERAKGNILERFSAQQFPDLHSELNLSSLELGDSALYFCASSVRDRRREQYFGPGTRLTVT.

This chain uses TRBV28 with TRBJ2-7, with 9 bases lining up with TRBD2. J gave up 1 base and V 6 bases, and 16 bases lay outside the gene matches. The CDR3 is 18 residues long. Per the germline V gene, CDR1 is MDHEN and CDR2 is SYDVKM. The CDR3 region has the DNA TGTGCCAGCAGCTCTGGGCGCGGGAGGGCCGCGGGATCCTACGAGCAGTACTTC. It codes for CASSSGRGRAAGSYEQYF.

Here the CDR3 DNA reads TGTGCCAGCAGTCCCTCCGTAGGGGGTTACGAGCAGTACTTC. Translation: CASSPSVGGYEQYF. The chain couples TRBV27 to TRBJ2-7, with D possibly TRBD1 on 6 matching bases. There are 14 residues in the CDR3. Germline assignment: CDR1 MNHEY and CDR2 SMNVEV (reference sequence). V was pared by 5 bases and J by 4 bases, with 15 bases between.

This CDR3 is CASSPGEGPTSTDTQYF. The CDR3 nucleotides read TGTGCCAGTAGCCCAGGAGAGGGCCCAACTAGCACAGATACGCAGTATTTT. The chain employs TRBV19 and TRBJ2-3; TRBD2 might be the D (5 bases). The CDR3 contains 17 residues. Germline CDR1 reads LNHDA; CDR2 reads SQIVND (reference sequence). V dropped 6 bases and J dropped 0 bases, with 19 bases sitting between them.

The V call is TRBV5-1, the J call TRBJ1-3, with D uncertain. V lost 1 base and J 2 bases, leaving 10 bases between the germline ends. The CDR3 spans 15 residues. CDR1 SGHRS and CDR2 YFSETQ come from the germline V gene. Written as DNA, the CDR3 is TGCGCCAGCAGCTTGAATACGCACGCTGGAAACACCATATATTTT. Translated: CASSLNTHAGNTIYF.

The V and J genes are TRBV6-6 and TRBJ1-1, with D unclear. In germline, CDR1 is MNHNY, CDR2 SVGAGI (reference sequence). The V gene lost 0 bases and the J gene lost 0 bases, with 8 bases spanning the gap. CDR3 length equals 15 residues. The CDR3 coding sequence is TGTGCCAGCAGTTACTCAGTCACAATGAACACTGAAGCTTTCTTT. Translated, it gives CASSYSVTMNTEAFF.

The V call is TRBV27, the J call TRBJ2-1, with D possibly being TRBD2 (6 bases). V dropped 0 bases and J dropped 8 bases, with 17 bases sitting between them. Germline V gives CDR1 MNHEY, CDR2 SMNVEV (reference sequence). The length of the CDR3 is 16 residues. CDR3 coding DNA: TGTGCCAGCAGTTTATCTTTGGAGGGGTATTCGTATGAGCAGTTCTTC. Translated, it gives CASSLSLEGYSYEQFF.

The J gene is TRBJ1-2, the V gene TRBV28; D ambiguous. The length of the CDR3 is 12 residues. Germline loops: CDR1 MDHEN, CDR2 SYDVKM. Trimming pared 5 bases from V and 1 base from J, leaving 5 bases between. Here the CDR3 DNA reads TGTGCCAGCAGTGGAGGTAACTATGGCTACACCTTC. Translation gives CASSGGNYGYTF.

The CDR3 sequence: CASSRLPGDSNYGYTF. CDR3 sequence (DNA): TGTGCCAGCAGTCGCCTTCCGGGGGACTCTAACTATGGCTACACCTTC. J is TRBJ1-2 and V is TRBV7-9, with D tentatively TRBD1 (5 bases). The CDR3 has 16 amino acids. Germline values: CDR1 SEHNR, CDR2 FQNEAQ (reference sequence). Trimming shortened V by 6 bases and J by 0 bases, and 17 bases separated the two germline ends.

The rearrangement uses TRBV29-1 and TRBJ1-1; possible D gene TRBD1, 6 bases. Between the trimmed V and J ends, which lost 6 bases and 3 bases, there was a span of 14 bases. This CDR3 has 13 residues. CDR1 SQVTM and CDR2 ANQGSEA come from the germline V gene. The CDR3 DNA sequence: TGCAGCGTGTACAGGGATGGGGACACTGAAGCTTTCTTT. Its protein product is CSVYRDGDTEAFF.

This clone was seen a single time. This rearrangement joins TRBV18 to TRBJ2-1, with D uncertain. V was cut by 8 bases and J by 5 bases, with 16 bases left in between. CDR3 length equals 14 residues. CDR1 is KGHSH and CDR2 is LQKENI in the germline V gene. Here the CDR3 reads CASHPFSGNNEQFF. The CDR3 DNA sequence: TGTGCCAGCCATCCTTTCTCAGGCAACAATGAGCAGTTCTTC. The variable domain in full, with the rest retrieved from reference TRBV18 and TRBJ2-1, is NAGVMQNPRHLVRRRGQEARLRCSPMKGHSHVYWYRQLPEEGLKFMVYLQKENIIDESGMPKERFSAEFPKEGPSILRIQQVVRGDSAAYFCASHPFSGNNEQFFGPGTRLTVL.

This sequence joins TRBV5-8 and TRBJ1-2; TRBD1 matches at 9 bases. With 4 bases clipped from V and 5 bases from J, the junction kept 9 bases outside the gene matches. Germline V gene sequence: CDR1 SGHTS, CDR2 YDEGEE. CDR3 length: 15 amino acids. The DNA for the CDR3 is TGTGCCAGCAGCCCCTCCGGGACAGGGCTTTATGGCTACACCTTC. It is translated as CASSPSGTGLYGYTF.

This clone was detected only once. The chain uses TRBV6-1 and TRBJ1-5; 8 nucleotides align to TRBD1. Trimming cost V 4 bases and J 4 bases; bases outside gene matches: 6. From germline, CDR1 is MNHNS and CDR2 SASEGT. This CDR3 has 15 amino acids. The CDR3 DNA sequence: TGTGCCAGCAGTGTAGACAGGGGTTGGAATCAGCCCCAGCATTTT. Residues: CASSVDRGWNQPQHF.

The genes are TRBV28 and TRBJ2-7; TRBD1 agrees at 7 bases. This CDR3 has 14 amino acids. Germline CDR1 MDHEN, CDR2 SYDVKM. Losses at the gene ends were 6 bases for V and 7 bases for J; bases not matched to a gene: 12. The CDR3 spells CASSLPGGMGEQYF. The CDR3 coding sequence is TGTGCCAGCAGCTTGCCAGGGGGAATGGGGGAGCAGTACTTC. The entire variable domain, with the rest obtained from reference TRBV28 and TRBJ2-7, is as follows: DVKVTQSSRYLVKRTGEKVFLECVQDMDHENMFWYRQDPGLGLRLIYFSYDVKMKEKGDIPEGYSVSREKKERFSLILESASTNQTSMYLCASSLPGGMGEQYFGPGTRLTVT.

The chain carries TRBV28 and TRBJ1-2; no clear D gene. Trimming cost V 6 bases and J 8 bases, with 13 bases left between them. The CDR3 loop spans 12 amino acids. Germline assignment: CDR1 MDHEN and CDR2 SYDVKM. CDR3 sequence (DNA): TGTGCCAGCAGCCCTGATGCACTGGGCTACACCTTC. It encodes CASSPDALGYTF.

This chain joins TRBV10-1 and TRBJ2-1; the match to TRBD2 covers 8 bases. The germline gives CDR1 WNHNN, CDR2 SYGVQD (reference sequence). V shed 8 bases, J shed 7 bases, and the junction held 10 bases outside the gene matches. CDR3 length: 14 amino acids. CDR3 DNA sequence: TGCGCCAGCGCGACGGGACTAGATTTGAATGAGCAGTTCTTC. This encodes CASATGLDLNEQFF.

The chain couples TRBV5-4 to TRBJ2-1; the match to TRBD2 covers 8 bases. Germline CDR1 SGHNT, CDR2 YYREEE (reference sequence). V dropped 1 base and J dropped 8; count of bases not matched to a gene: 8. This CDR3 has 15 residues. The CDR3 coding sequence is TGTGCCAGCAGCTTGCTTAGCGGGACCAGCCATGAGCAGTTCTTC. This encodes CASSLLSGTSHEQFF.

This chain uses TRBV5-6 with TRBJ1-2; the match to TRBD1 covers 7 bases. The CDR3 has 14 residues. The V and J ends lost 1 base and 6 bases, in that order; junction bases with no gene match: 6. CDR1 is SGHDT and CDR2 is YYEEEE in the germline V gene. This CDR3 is CASSLPTGKDGYTF. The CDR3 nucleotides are TGTGCCAGCAGCTTGCCGACAGGGAAGGATGGCTACACCTTC.

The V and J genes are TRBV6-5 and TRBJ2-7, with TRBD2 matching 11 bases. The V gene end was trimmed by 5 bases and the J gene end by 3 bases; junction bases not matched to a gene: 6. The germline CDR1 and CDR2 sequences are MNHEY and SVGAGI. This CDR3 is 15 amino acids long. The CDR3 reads CASSVGLAGLYEQYF. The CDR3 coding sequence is TGTGCCAGCAGTGTCGGACTAGCGGGCCTCTACGAGCAGTACTTC.

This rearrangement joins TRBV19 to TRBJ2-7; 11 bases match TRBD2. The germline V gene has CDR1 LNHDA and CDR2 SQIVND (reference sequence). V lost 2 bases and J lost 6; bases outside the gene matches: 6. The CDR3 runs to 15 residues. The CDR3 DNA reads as TGTGCCAGTAGTATAACTAGCGGGAGTAATTCCGAGCAGTACTTC. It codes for CASSITSGSNSEQYF.

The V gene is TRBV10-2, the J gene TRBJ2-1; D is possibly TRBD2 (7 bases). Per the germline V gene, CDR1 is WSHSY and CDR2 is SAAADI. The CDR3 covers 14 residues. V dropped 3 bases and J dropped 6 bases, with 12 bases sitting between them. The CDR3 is CASSEPRGANEQFF. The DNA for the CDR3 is TGCGCCAGCAGTGAACCTCGGGGGGCCAATGAGCAGTTCTTC.

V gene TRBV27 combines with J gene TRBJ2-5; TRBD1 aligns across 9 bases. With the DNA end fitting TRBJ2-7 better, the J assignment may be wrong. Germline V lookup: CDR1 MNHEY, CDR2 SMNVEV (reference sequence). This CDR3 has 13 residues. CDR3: CASGWTGVSEQYF. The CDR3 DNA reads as TGTGCCAGCGGTTGGACAGGGGTTAGCGAGCAGTACTTC.

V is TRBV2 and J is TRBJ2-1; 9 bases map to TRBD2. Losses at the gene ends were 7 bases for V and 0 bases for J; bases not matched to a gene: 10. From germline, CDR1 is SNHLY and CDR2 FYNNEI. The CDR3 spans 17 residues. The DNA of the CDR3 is TGTGCCAGCATGGGGGCTAGCGGGAAGACCTCCTACAATGAGCAGTTCTTC. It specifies CASMGASGKTSYNEQFF.

CDR3 residues: CASSLPGNYGYTF. The CDR3 nucleotides read TGTGCCAGCAGCTTACCAGGGAACTATGGCTACACCTTC. The gene calls are TRBV7-9 and TRBJ1-2; tentative D call: TRBD1 (5 bases). CDR1 and CDR2 (germline): SEHNR, FQNEAQ (reference sequence). V lost 2 bases and J lost 2, with 6 bases in between. The CDR3 is 13 residues long.

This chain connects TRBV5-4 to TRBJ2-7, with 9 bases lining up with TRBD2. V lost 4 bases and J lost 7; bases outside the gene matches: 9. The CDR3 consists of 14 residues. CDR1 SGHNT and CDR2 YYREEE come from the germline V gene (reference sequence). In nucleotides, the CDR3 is TGTGCCAGCAGCCAGAGTAGCGGGAGCTGGGAGCAGTACTTC. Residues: CASSQSSGSWEQYF.

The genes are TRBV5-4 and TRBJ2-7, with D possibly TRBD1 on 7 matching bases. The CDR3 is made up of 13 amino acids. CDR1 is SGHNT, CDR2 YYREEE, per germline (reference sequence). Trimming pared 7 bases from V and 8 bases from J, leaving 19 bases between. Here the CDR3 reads CASRGGTEVKQYF. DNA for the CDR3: TGTGCCAGCCGTGGGGGGACAGAAGTTAAGCAGTACTTC.

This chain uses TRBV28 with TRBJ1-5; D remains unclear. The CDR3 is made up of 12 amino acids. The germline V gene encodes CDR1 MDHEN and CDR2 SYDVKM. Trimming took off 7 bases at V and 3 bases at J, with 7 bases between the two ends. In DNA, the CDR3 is TGTGCCAGCACCCGGTTCAATCAGCCCCAGCATTTT. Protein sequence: CASTRFNQPQHF.

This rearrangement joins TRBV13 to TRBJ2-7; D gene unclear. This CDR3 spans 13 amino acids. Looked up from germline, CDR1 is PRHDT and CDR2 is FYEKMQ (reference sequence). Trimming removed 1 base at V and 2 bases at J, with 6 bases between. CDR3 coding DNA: TGTGCCAGCAGCTTAGCCGTAGCCTACGAGCAGTACTTC. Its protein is CASSLAVAYEQYF.

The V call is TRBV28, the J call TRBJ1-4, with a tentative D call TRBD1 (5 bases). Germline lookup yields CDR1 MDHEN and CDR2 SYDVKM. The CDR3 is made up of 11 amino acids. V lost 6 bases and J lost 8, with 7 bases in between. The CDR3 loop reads CASRNREKLFF. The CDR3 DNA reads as TGTGCCAGCAGGAACAGGGAAAAACTGTTTTTT.